What follows are 28 T cell receptor beta chains derived from one specimen sequenced in a study of blood T cell repertoires in COVID-19. Only in-frame clones appear in the TCRdb table, and some are missing; sequencing was by immunoSEQ multiplex PCR. This sample carries just over 150,000 clones, approximately 86% of them seen once, and the ten largest clones take 6.5% to 9%. Source material: peripheral blood. The receptors here all came from a woman aged 40 to 50 with COVID-19, enrolled during active disease.

V usage is TRBV28 and J usage is TRBJ2-2, with 13 bases that match TRBD2. The germline gives CDR1 MDHEN, CDR2 SYDVKM. The CDR3 contains 14 residues. V lost 10 bases, J lost 7 bases, and 6 bases stayed unmatched. In DNA, the CDR3 is TGTGCCACCACGGGACTAGCGGGATTCGGGGAGCTGTTTTTT. This sequence encodes CATTGLAGFGELFF.

The chain joins TRBV19 to TRBJ2-7, with D perhaps TRBD2 (6 bases). From germline, CDR1 is LNHDA and CDR2 SQIVND (reference sequence). The CDR3 consists of 14 residues. Between the trimmed V and J ends, which lost 5 bases and 7 bases, there was a span of 18 bases. CDR3 region: CASSWGGYPGEQYF. CDR3 in DNA: TGTGCCAGTAGTTGGGGAGGCTATCCGGGGGAGCAGTACTTC.

This chain connects TRBV14 to TRBJ2-7, with 8 positions matching TRBD1. CDR1 SGHDN and CDR2 FVKESK come from the germline V gene. V lost 3 bases to trimming and J lost 3 bases; unmatched junction nucleotides: 4. The CDR3 sequence is 14 residues long. The CDR3 region is CASSHGTGGYEQYF. The DNA for the CDR3 is TGTGCCAGCAGCCATGGGACAGGCGGCTACGAGCAGTACTTC.

This chain uses TRBV5-5 with TRBJ1-5; TRBD1 is a possible D gene (6 bases). There are 15 residues in the CDR3. Trimming removed 4 bases from V and 3 bases from J, with 14 bases in between. Germline values: CDR1 SGHKS, CDR2 YYEKEE (reference sequence). The CDR3 sequence: CASSPTQGSNQPQHF. DNA of the CDR3: TGTGCCAGCAGCCCGACACAGGGATCCAATCAGCCCCAGCATTTT.

The chain has TRBV5-1 and TRBJ1-6; tentatively, D is TRBD1 (5 bases). Germline V gene data show CDR1 as SGHRS and CDR2 as YFSETQ. Trimming left V 5 bases short and J 4 bases short, with 10 bases between. The CDR3 spans 14 residues. The CDR3 is CASRAGRYNSPLHF. Written as DNA, the CDR3 is TGCGCCAGCAGGGCGGGACGGTATAATTCACCCCTCCACTTT. Complete variable domain (other parts from reference TRBV5-1 and TRBJ1-6): KAGVTQTPRYLIKTRGQQVTLSCSPISGHRSVSWYQQTPGQGLQFLFEYFSETQRNKGNFPGRFSGRQFSNSRSEMNVSTLELGDSALYLCASRAGRYNSPLHFGNGTRLTVT.

V gene TRBV6-2 or TRBV6-3 combines with J gene TRBJ1-1; D is unresolved. Between the trimmed V and J ends, which lost 0 bases and 6 bases, there was a span of 11 bases. CDR3 length equals 14 residues. The germline gives CDR1 MNHEY, CDR2 SVGEGT. The DNA of the CDR3 is TGTGCCAGCAGTTACTCAGCGGGGAGGGCTGAAGCTTTCTTT. It translates to CASSYSAGRAEAFF.

This clone was found a few times. The chain employs TRBV2 and TRBJ1-1; D is possibly TRBD1 (5 bases). V lost 5 bases, J lost 10 bases, and 17 bases lay in between. This CDR3 contains 13 residues. Per germline, CDR1 SNHLY and CDR2 FYNNEI. CDR3 coding DNA: TGTGCCAGCAGTTCCAAGGGGATTCACGGAGCTTTCTTT. It is translated as CASSSKGIHGAFF.

The V call is TRBV5-4, the J call TRBJ1-6, with TRBD1 as a possible D gene (6 bases). The CDR3 loop spans 13 amino acids. Trimming pared 4 bases from V and 7 bases from J, leaving 9 bases between. CDR1 and CDR2 (germline): SGHNT, YYREEE (reference sequence). CDR3 loop: CASSETGNSPLHF. CDR3 sequence (DNA): TGTGCCAGCAGCGAAACAGGGAATTCACCCCTCCACTTT. Based on the CDR3 plus reference TRBV5-4 and TRBJ1-6, the full variable domain is ETGVTQSPTHLIKTRGQQVTLRCSSQSGHNTVSWYQQALGQGPQFIFQYYREEENGRGNFPPRFSGLQFPNYSSELNVNALELDDSALYLCASSETGNSPLHFGNGTRLTVT.

V is TRBV14 and J is TRBJ2-1, with 7 bases matching TRBD2. Germline trimming cut 2 bases from V and 7 bases from J; bases unmatched to any gene: 11. Germline V lookup: CDR1 SGHDN, CDR2 FVKESK. CDR3 size: 16 residues. The CDR3 DNA sequence: TGTGCCAGCAGCCAATTCACCGGCACAGCGGGAAATGAGCAGTTCTTC. It encodes CASSQFTGTAGNEQFF.

This chain uses TRBV7-2 with TRBJ2-7, with a tentative D call TRBD2 (5 bases). Germline V gives CDR1 SGHTA, CDR2 FQGNSA. The length of the CDR3 is 14 residues. V lost 5 bases and J 3 bases, leaving 14 bases between the germline ends. The CDR3 loop reads CASSHEAGVYEQYF. The CDR3 DNA follows: TGTGCCAGCAGCCATGAGGCGGGTGTCTACGAGCAGTACTTC.

The chain joins TRBV28 to TRBJ2-7; 13 nucleotides align to TRBD2. V lost 5 bases and J lost 7; bases outside the gene matches: 11. The CDR3 is 16 residues long. Germline V gene lookup returns CDR1 MDHEN and CDR2 SYDVKM. DNA of the CDR3: TGTGCCAGCAGTCTGCCGGGGACTAGCGGGGTACTGGAGCAGTACTTC. Its translation: CASSLPGTSGVLEQYF.

The gene calls are TRBV5-4 and TRBJ2-5; TRBD1 is a possible D gene (5 bases). Germline-derived CDR1 and CDR2 are SGHNT and YYREEE (reference sequence). This CDR3 has 14 residues. V was trimmed by 5 bases and J by 1 base, leaving 12 bases between them. CDR3 in amino acids: CASSPGQAQETQYF. In nucleotides, the CDR3 is TGTGCCAGCAGTCCCGGACAAGCCCAAGAGACCCAGTACTTC.

The chain joins TRBV3-1 (or the pseudogene TRBV3-2) to TRBJ1-4, with TRBD1 matching over 9 bases. The germline V gene has CDR1 LGHDT and CDR2 YNNKEL (reference sequence). The V gene end was trimmed by 3 bases and the J gene end by 0 bases; junction bases not matched to a gene: 5. The CDR3 has 17 residues. The CDR3 reads CASSQGQGFSTNEKLFF. CDR3 nucleotides: TGTGCCAGCAGCCAGGGACAGGGCTTCTCAACTAATGAAAAACTGTTTTTT.

V usage is TRBV7-9 and J usage is TRBJ2-7; the D gene is possibly TRBD2 (6 bases). Germline lookup yields CDR1 SEHNR and CDR2 FQNEAQ (reference sequence). Between the trimmed V and J ends, which lost 5 bases and 2 bases, there was a span of 7 bases. The CDR3 loop spans 12 amino acids. CDR3 nucleotide sequence: TGTGCCAGCAGCCGGGAGCCCTACGAGCAGTACTTC. It encodes CASSREPYEQYF.

The chain is built from TRBV18 and TRBJ1-1, with D possibly TRBD1 on 6 matching bases. CDR1 and CDR2 from the germline V gene are KGHSH and LQKENI. This CDR3 is built from 15 residues. Trimming stripped 0 bases from V and 5 bases from J, with 13 bases between. The CDR3 protein is CASSPPRAGATEAFF. DNA for the CDR3: TGTGCCAGCTCACCACCTCGTGCAGGGGCGACTGAAGCTTTCTTT.

This clone was picked up a small number of times. This chain joins TRBV10-3 and TRBJ1-2; no firm D call. V lost 4 bases to trimming and J lost 0 bases, with 9 bases between them. From germline, CDR1 is ENHRY and CDR2 SYGVKD. This CDR3 region has 14 residues. The CDR3 DNA follows: TGTGCCATCAGTGCGGGAATCTCTAACTATGGCTACACCTTC. Its protein product is CAISAGISNYGYTF.

CDR3 residues: CASSARGRGEKLFF. The CDR3 nucleotides are TGTGCCAGCAGTGCGCGGGGCCGTGGTGAAAAACTGTTTTTT. The chain has TRBV2 and TRBJ1-4, with D maybe TRBD1 (5 bases). Germline V CDR1 and CDR2: SNHLY, FYNNEI. The length of the CDR3 is 14 residues. Trimming pared 4 bases from V and 7 bases from J, leaving 13 bases between.

The rearrangement uses TRBV2 and TRBJ1-5, with no clear D. V was shortened by 7 bases and J by 2 bases, with 9 bases between the two germline ends. This CDR3 contains 13 residues. Per germline, CDR1 SNHLY and CDR2 FYNNEI. Here the CDR3 DNA reads TGTGCCAGCACCGCCCGGGGCAATCAGCCCCAGCATTTT. It codes for CASTARGNQPQHF.

The chain carries TRBV18 and TRBJ2-7; 12 bases agree with TRBD1. Germline trimming cut 5 bases from V and 7 bases from J; bases unmatched to any gene: 9. The germline gives CDR1 KGHSH, CDR2 LQKENI. CDR3 length equals 15 residues. The CDR3 region is CASSARGQGAREQYF. Here the CDR3 DNA reads TGTGCCAGCTCAGCGAGGGGACAGGGGGCGCGGGAGCAGTACTTC.

The chain couples TRBV21-1 to TRBJ1-2. TRBV21-1 is recorded as a pseudogene. This CDR3 contains 16 residues. CDR3 DNA: TGTGCCAGCAGTACCCTCGGGGGGACTTTGGACTATGGCTACACCTTC. Protein sequence: CASSTLGGTLDYGYTF.

The chain couples TRBV12-5 to TRBJ2-7, with 8 bases aligning to TRBD1. Unmatched junction bases numbered 9, after V lost 5 bases and J lost 3 bases. CDR1 is LGHNT and CDR2 is FRNRAP in the germline V gene. The CDR3 runs to 15 residues. CDR3 bases: TGTGCTAGTGGTCCCCAGGGGGCCGGGTTCTACGAGCAGTACGTC. The encoded protein is CASGPQGAGFYEQYV.

This chain links TRBV28 with TRBJ2-3; 10 bases line up with TRBD2. V was clipped by 0 bases and J by 4 bases; unmatched bases: 4. From germline, CDR1 is MDHEN and CDR2 SYDVKM. The CDR3 covers 16 residues. The CDR3 sequence: CASSLWSSGRADTQYF. The DNA of the CDR3 is TGTGCCAGCAGTTTATGGTCTAGCGGGAGAGCAGATACGCAGTATTTT. Variable domain in full (rest from reference TRBV28 and TRBJ2-3): DVKVTQSSRYLVKRTGEKVFLECVQDMDHENMFWYRQDPGLGLRLIYFSYDVKMKEKGDIPEGYSVSREKKERFSLILESASTNQTSMYLCASSLWSSGRADTQYFGPGTRLTVL.

The chain couples TRBV7-2 to TRBJ1-4, with 8 bases lining up with TRBD1. V shed 4 bases, J shed 8 bases, and the junction held 12 bases outside the gene matches. This CDR3 region has 16 residues. Germline V CDR1 and CDR2: SGHTA, FQGNSA. The CDR3 sequence: CASSSTTDRAREKLFF. The CDR3 nucleotides are TGTGCCAGCAGCTCTACAACGGACAGGGCAAGAGAAAAACTGTTTTTT.

The chain links TRBV23-1 to TRBJ1-2; D uncertain. TRBV23-1 is given ORF status, its function remaining uncertain. The CDR3 contains 13 residues. Trimming left V 0 bases short and J 8 bases short, with 10 bases between. CDR3 region: CASSQSRSTGYTF. In DNA form, the CDR3 reads TGCGCCAGCAGTCAATCGCGGAGTACCGGCTACACCTTC.

This clone was recorded a few times. J is TRBJ1-2 and V is TRBV30; 7 bases match TRBD1. With V trimmed by 4 bases and J by 2 bases, 7 bases remained unmatched. The CDR3 extends over 14 amino acids. Per the germline V gene, CDR1 is GTSNPN and CDR2 is SVGIG (reference sequence). The CDR3 DNA reads as TGTGCCTGGACCACGACAGGGAGAAACTATGGCTACACCTTC. Protein: CAWTTTGRNYGYTF.

The rearrangement joins TRBV7-9 to TRBJ2-2; D is ambiguous. The V and J ends lost 11 bases and 6 bases respectively, with 13 bases between them. This CDR3 has 12 residues. In germline, CDR1 is SEHNR, CDR2 FQNEAQ (reference sequence). The CDR3 nucleotides read TGTGCCGGCTTCGCGGTCTCCGGGGAGCTGTTTTTT. Residues: CAGFAVSGELFF.

The rearrangement links TRBV24-1 to TRBJ2-2; weak D call: TRBD2 (5 bases). The CDR3 length is 14 residues. CDR1 is KGHDR and CDR2 is SFDVKD in the germline V gene. Trimming removed 1 base at V and 6 bases at J, with 8 bases between. Here the CDR3 DNA reads TGTGCCACCAGTGATTTCATACTAGCCGGGGAGCTGTTTTTT. Its translation: CATSDFILAGELFF.

The genes are TRBV25-1 and TRBJ2-3, with TRBD1 identical over 8 bases. The V gene end was trimmed by 6 bases and the J gene end by 3 bases; junction bases not matched to a gene: 5. Germline V CDR1 and CDR2: MGHDK, SYGVNS. This CDR3 is built from 14 residues. The CDR3 sequence: CASSWTGRTDTQYF. For the CDR3, the DNA is TGTGCCAGCAGCTGGACAGGGAGGACAGATACGCAGTATTTT.